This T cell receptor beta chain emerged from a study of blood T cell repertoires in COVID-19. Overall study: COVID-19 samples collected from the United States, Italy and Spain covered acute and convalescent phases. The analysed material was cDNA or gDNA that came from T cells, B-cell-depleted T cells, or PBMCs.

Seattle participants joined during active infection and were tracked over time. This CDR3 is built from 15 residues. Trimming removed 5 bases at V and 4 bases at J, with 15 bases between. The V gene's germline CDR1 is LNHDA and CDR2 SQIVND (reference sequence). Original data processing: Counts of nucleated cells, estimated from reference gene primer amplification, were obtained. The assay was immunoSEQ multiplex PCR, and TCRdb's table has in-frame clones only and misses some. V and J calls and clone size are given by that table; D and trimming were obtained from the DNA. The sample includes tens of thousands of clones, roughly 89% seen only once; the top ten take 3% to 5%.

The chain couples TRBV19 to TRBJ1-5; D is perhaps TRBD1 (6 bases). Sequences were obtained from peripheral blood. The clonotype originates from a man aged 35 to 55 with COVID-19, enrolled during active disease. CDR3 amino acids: CASSPRDIRNQPQHF. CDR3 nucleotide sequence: TGTGCCAGTAGTCCCCGGGACATTAGAAATCAGCCCCAGCATTTT.